This T cell receptor beta chain was captured by sequencing in a study of chronic HIV infection and antiretroviral therapy. The germline V gene has CDR1 LNHNV and CDR2 YYDKDF (reference sequence). Unmatched junction bases numbered 9, after V lost 5 bases and J lost 5 bases. This CDR3 spans 15 amino acids. This clonotype has only a few counts. In TCRdb, the 5' RACE reads were re-called with MiXCR into one record per CDR3 protein. Found here are 40,000 to 50,000 distinct CDR3 sequences, under 20% of them singletons; the top ten hold over 2.5%. The sequenced material came from peripheral blood. This chain uses TRBV15 with TRBJ2-1; 7 nucleotides match TRBD2. The source is an adult who had HIV and had not received antiretroviral therapy, or was an uninfected healthy control (not recorded which). The CDR3, as DNA: TGTGCCACCAGCCAACCCGGGACTATAGACAATGAGCAGTTCTTC. Protein product: CATSQPGTIDNEQFF.